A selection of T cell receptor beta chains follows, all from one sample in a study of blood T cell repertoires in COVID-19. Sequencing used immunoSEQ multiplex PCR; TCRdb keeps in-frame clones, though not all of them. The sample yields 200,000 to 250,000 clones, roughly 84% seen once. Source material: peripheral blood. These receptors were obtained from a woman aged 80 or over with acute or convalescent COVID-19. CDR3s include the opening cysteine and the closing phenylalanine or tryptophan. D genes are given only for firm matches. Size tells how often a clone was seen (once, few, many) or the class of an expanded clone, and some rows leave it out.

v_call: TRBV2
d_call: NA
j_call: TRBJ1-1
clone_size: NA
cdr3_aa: CASREDQRNTEAFF
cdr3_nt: TGTGCCAGCAGGGAAGATCAGCGGAACACTGAAGCTTTCTTT

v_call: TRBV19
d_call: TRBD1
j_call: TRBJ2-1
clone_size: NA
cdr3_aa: CASRRQGVGDSKDEQFF
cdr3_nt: TGTGCCAGTAGAAGACAGGGGGTAGGGGACTCAAAGGATGAGCAGTTCTTC

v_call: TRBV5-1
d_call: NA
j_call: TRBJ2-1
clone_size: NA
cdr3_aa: CASSALQSGGNEQFF
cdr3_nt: TGCGCCAGCAGCGCCTTACAGTCAGGAGGCAATGAGCAGTTCTTC

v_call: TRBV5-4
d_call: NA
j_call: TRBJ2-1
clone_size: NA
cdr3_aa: CASSSNRGKTDNEQFF
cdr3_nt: TGTGCCAGCAGCTCCAATAGGGGGAAAACGGACAATGAGCAGTTCTTC

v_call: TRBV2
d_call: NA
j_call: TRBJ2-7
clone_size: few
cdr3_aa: CASRAGTRSYEQYF
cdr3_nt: TGTGCCAGCAGGGCCGGGACACGCTCCTACGAGCAGTACTTC

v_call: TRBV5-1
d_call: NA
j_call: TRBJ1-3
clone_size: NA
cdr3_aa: CASSQFGYGNTIYF
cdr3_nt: TGCGCCAGCAGCCAATTCGGGTACGGAAACACCATATATTTT

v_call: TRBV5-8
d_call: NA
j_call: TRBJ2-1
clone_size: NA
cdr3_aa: CASSFDISIDEQFF
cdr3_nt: TGTGCCAGCAGCTTTGACATTTCGATCGATGAGCAGTTCTTC

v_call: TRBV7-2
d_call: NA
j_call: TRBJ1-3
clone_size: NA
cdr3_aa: CASSLGRSNTIYF
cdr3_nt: TGTGCCAGCAGCTTAGGGAGGTCGAACACCATATATTTT

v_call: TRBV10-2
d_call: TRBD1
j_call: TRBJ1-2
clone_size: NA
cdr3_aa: CASSGGQGAGYGYTF
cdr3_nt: TGCGCCAGCAGTGGGGGACAGGGGGCAGGCTATGGCTACACCTTC

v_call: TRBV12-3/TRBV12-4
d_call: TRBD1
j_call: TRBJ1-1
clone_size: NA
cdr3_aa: CASSTDRAGEAFF
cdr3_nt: TGTGCCAGCAGTACCGACAGGGCTGGCGAAGCTTTCTTT

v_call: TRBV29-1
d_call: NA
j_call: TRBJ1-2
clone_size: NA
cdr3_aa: CSGRDTSYGYTF
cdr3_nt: TGCAGCGGAAGGGACACCTCTTATGGCTACACCTTC

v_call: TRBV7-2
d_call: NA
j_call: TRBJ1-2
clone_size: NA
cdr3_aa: CASSLRGRQIVEGYTF
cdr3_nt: TGTGCCAGCAGCTTAAGGGGTCGGCAGATAGTTGAGGGCTACACCTTC

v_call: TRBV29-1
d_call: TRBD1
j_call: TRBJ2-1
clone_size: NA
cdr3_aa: CSVGGPQDRDNEQFF
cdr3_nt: TGCAGCGTTGGTGGGCCTCAGGACAGGGACAATGAGCAGTTCTTC